What follows are 23 T cell receptor beta chains derived from one specimen sequenced in a study of T cell repertoires in cytomegalovirus infection. No antigen has been assigned to these receptors. MiXCR was run by TCRdb on the reads, yielding one entry per CDR3 protein. The sample has 100,000 or so distinct CDR3 sequences; less than 55% are singletons. The sample in question was CD8+ T cells from cultured PBMCs, obtained from culture after CMV antigen stimulation. The receptor set was obtained from a human donor in good health (CMV status not recorded). Some clones in this sample may be carry-over from other donors' samples.

The chain employs TRBV15 and TRBJ2-3; D is undetermined. CDR1 is LNHNV and CDR2 is YYDKDF in the germline V gene (reference sequence). The CDR3 is 12 residues long. V was trimmed by 0 bases and J by 5 bases, leaving 3 bases between them. The CDR3 spells CATSRDRDTQYF. Here the CDR3 DNA reads TGTGCCACCAGCAGAGATCGAGATACGCAGTATTTT.

This clonotype was detected a few times. The chain carries TRBV27 and TRBJ1-2; no clear D gene. The CDR3 spans 14 residues. V was clipped by 5 bases and J by 4 bases, with 14 bases between them. Germline V lookup: CDR1 MNHEY, CDR2 SMNVEV (reference sequence). CDR3 bases: TGTGCCAGCAGTCCCAGTGGAGGGAGCTATGGCTACACCTTC. Its translation is CASSPSGGSYGYTF.

The table lists this clonotype with a few counts. The chain recombines TRBV7-6 with TRBJ1-1, with D possibly TRBD1 on 5 matching bases. Germline values: CDR1 SGHVS, CDR2 FNYEAQ. This CDR3 is 12 amino acids long. CDR3 sequence reads: CATRELNTEAFF. In nucleotides, the CDR3 is TGTGCGACCAGGGAACTGAACACTGAAGCTTTCTTT.

The V and J genes are TRBV19 and TRBJ1-6, with 7 bases fitting TRBD1. Germline assignment: CDR1 LNHDA and CDR2 SQIVND (reference sequence). The V segment lost 3 bases and the J segment 8 bases; nucleotides outside the gene matches: 7. CDR3 length equals 15 residues. CDR3 nucleotides: TGTGCCAGTAGTATGGCAGACAGGGTCGATTCACCCCTCCACTTT. It yields the protein CASSMADRVDSPLHF.

About this clonotype itself: One junction end does not reproduce the germline sequence, and a read error may be involved. This chain links TRBV4-1 with TRBJ2-1, with D tentatively TRBD2 (5 bases). Germline V lookup: CDR1 MGHRA, CDR2 YSYEKL. The CDR3 loop spans 11 amino acids. The CDR3 sequence: CASRHSGEQFF. In nucleotides, the CDR3 is TGCGCCAGCCGCCACTCGGGGGAGCAGTTCTTC.

The chain combines TRBV7-3 with TRBJ2-7, with 15 bases fitting TRBD2. Germline V gene data show CDR1 as SGHTA and CDR2 as FQGTGA. Trimming cost V 5 bases and J 1 base; bases outside gene matches: 3. The CDR3 runs 16 residues. The CDR3 region is CASSAGTSGGSYEQYF. Here the CDR3 DNA reads TGTGCCAGCAGCGCCGGGACTAGCGGGGGGTCCTACGAGCAGTACTTC.

The sample holds a few counts of this clonotype. CDR3 sequence reads: CASSSQQGPYNSPLHF. The CDR3 coding sequence is TGTGCCAGCAGTTCCCAACAGGGTCCCTATAATTCACCCCTCCACTTT. V is TRBV27 and J is TRBJ1-6; tentatively, D is TRBD1 (6 bases). The CDR3 sequence is 16 residues long. Germline CDR1 is MNHEY and CDR2 is SMNVEV (reference sequence). With 4 bases removed from V and 2 bases from J, the gap between germline ends came to 12 bases.

The chain employs TRBV7-9 and TRBJ1-1; D may be TRBD1 (5 bases). This CDR3 comprises 16 residues. V was cut by 0 bases and J by 2 bases, with 13 bases left in between. Germline CDR1 SEHNR, CDR2 FQNEAQ (reference sequence). As DNA, the CDR3 is TGTGCCAGCAGCTTAGCGGGCCTAGGGGATAACACTGAAGCTTTCTTT. Protein: CASSLAGLGDNTEAFF.

In this sample, this clonotype turned up many times. The J gene is TRBJ2-2, the V gene TRBV7-2; D call uncertain. V was pared by 8 bases and J by 9 bases, with 16 bases between. The germline CDR1 and CDR2 sequences are SGHTA and FQGNSA. The CDR3 consists of 13 residues. The CDR3 DNA sequence: TGTGCCAGCTCAGCTTACTCCCCCTGGGAGCTGTTTTTT. Amino acid sequence: CASSAYSPWELFF.

This clonotype was counted only a few times. This chain connects TRBV27 to TRBJ2-1, with 11 bases identical to TRBD2. With 6 bases clipped from V and 3 bases from J, the junction kept 1 base outside the gene matches. The CDR3 loop spans 14 amino acids. In germline, CDR1 is MNHEY, CDR2 SMNVEV (reference sequence). The CDR3: CASRTSGDYNEQFF. Here the CDR3 DNA reads TGTGCCAGCAGGACTAGCGGGGACTACAATGAGCAGTTCTTC.

The chain combines TRBV7-6 with TRBJ2-7; D ambiguous. The V end lost 2 bases, the J end lost 2 bases, and 7 bases lay between the germline ends. There are 13 residues in the CDR3. Germline-derived CDR1 and CDR2 are SGHVS and FNYEAQ. The CDR3 DNA is TGTGCCAGCAGCTTAAACGCGGCCTACGAGCAGTACTTC. As protein: CASSLNAAYEQYF. Based on the CDR3 plus reference TRBV7-6 and TRBJ2-7, the full variable domain is GAGVSQSPRYKVTKRGQDVALRCDPISGHVSLYWYRQALGQGPEFLTYFNYEAQQDKSGLPNDRFSAERPEGSISTLTIQRTEQRDSAMYRCASSLNAAYEQYFGPGTRLTVT.

The gene calls are TRBV4-1 and TRBJ2-2; D unclear. Between the trimmed V and J ends, which lost 5 bases and 7 bases, there was a span of 11 bases. This CDR3 has 13 amino acids. CDR1 and CDR2 from the germline V gene are MGHRA and YSYEKL. In DNA form, the CDR3 reads TGCGCCAGCAGCTCCCGCGCTGGCGGGGAGCTGTTTTTT. This sequence encodes CASSSRAGGELFF.

The rearrangement uses TRBV7-8 and TRBJ2-6; no clear D gene. The CDR3 spans 15 residues. Trimming took 0 bases from V and 4 from J, leaving 7 bases between them. The germline V gene encodes CDR1 SGHVS and CDR2 FQNEAQ. This chain's CDR3 is CASSLAKGGANVLTF. For the CDR3, the DNA is TGTGCCAGCAGCTTAGCCAAAGGGGGGGCCAACGTCCTGACTTTC.

V gene TRBV7-2 combines with J gene TRBJ2-5; TRBD2 agrees at 8 bases. The CDR3 sequence is 17 residues long. V gave up 1 base and J gave up 2 bases; unmatched junction bases: 9. CDR1 is SGHTA, CDR2 FQGNSA, per germline. The CDR3 here is CASSLESGGPGQETQYF. In nucleotides, the CDR3 is TGTGCCAGCAGCTTAGAGAGCGGGGGCCCCGGGCAAGAGACCCAGTACTTC. Filled out from reference TRBV7-2 and TRBJ2-5, the complete variable domain reads GAGVSQSPSNKVTEKGKDVELRCDPISGHTALYWYRQSLGQGLEFLIYFQGNSAPDKSGLPSDRFSAERTGGSVSTLTIQRTQQEDSAVYLCASSLESGGPGQETQYFGPGTRLLVL.

This clonotype appeared many times. V is TRBV28 and J is TRBJ2-3, with 7 bases that match TRBD1. The CDR3 runs to 17 residues. The junction had 6 bases not matched to a gene; V was cut back by 0 bases and J by 0 bases. Germline lookup yields CDR1 MDHEN and CDR2 SYDVKM. The CDR3 sequence: CASSLWFRDRSTDTQYF. The CDR3 coding sequence is TGTGCCAGCAGTTTATGGTTCCGGGACAGAAGCACAGATACGCAGTATTTT.

This clonotype was counted between two and nine times. The genes are TRBV2 and TRBJ1-2; tentative D call: TRBD1 (6 bases). In germline, CDR1 is SNHLY, CDR2 FYNNEI. The CDR3 spans 14 residues. Deletions cut 5 bases from V and 4 bases from J, with 14 bases between. In DNA form, the CDR3 reads TGTGCCAGCAGTCAACAGGGAGGGAGCTATGGCTACACCTTC. Protein product: CASSQQGGSYGYTF. Variable domain in full (rest from reference TRBV2 and TRBJ1-2): EPEVTQTPSHQVTQMGQEVILRCVPISNHLYFYWYRQILGQKVEFLVSFYNNEISEKSEIFDDQFSVERPDGSNFTLKIRSTKLEDSAMYFCASSQQGGSYGYTFGSGTRLTVV.

This clonotype was seen ten or more times. This chain links TRBV7-6 with TRBJ1-5, with no clear D. CDR3 length: 14 amino acids. Germline assignment: CDR1 SGHVS and CDR2 FNYEAQ. Trimming took off 1 base at V and 5 bases at J, with 9 bases between the two ends. The CDR3 sequence is CASSLGYGDQPQHF. The CDR3 nucleotides read TGTGCCAGCAGCTTAGGCTATGGGGATCAGCCCCAGCATTTT. The variable domain in full, completed from reference TRBV7-6 and TRBJ1-5, reads GAGVSQSPRYKVTKRGQDVALRCDPISGHVSLYWYRQALGQGPEFLTYFNYEAQQDKSGLPNDRFSAERPEGSISTLTIQRTEQRDSAMYRCASSLGYGDQPQHFGDGTRLSIL.

V is TRBV7-6 and J is TRBJ2-1; 9 bases align to TRBD1. Trimming removed 5 bases from V and 10 bases from J; junction bases left unmatched: 6. The CDR3 spans 13 residues. The germline V gene has CDR1 SGHVS and CDR2 FNYEAQ. CDR3: CASSPGQGPEQFF. The CDR3 region has the DNA TGTGCCAGCAGCCCAGGACAGGGGCCGGAGCAGTTCTTC.

The chain has TRBV6-5 and TRBJ1-2; no reliable D call. Germline V lookup: CDR1 MNHEY, CDR2 SVGAGI. CDR3 length: 14 residues. Trimming cost V 6 bases and J 4 bases, with 15 bases left between them. The CDR3 sequence is CASSYRSGSYGYTF. CDR3 nucleotides: TGTGCCAGCAGCTATCGTAGTGGGAGCTATGGCTACACCTTC.

The rearrangement links TRBV5-1 to TRBJ1-1; D is unclear. V dropped 7 bases and J dropped 1 base, with 14 bases sitting between them. Germline values: CDR1 SGHRS, CDR2 YFSETQ. The CDR3 length is 14 residues. The DNA for the CDR3 is TGCGCCAGCCGCGACGGCCTGGGGAACACTGAAGCTTTCTTT. Encoded protein: CASRDGLGNTEAFF. The whole variable domain, remainder taken from reference TRBV5-1 and TRBJ1-1, is KAGVTQTPRYLIKTRGQQVTLSCSPISGHRSVSWYQQTPGQGLQFLFEYFSETQRNKGNFPGRFSGRQFSNSRSEMNVSTLELGDSALYLCASRDGLGNTEAFFGQGTRLTVV.

V and J are TRBV20-1 and TRBJ1-6; 10 nucleotides align to TRBD1. CDR3 size: 18 residues. The V segment lost 6 bases and the J segment 0 bases; nucleotides outside the gene matches: 11. Germline CDR1 and CDR2: DFQATT and SNEGSKA (reference sequence). CDR3 amino acids: CSAHLGTGAPSYNSPLHF. The CDR3 nucleotides are TGCAGTGCCCACCTAGGGACAGGGGCTCCCTCCTATAATTCACCCCTCCACTTT.

This clonotype appeared a few times. CDR3 in amino acids: CASSSRPRESYTF. The CDR3 coding sequence is TGTGCCAGCAGCTCCCGACCCAGGGAGAGCTACACCTTC. The rearrangement joins TRBV27 to TRBJ1-2, with TRBD1 as a possible D gene (5 bases). This CDR3 is built from 13 residues. The V gene lost 6 bases and the J gene lost 9 bases, with 17 bases spanning the gap. Looked up from germline, CDR1 is MNHEY and CDR2 is SMNVEV (reference sequence).

This clonotype appeared many times. The chain uses TRBV5-6 and TRBJ1-1; D not resolved. The CDR3 is 14 residues long. Trimming took off 0 bases at V and 4 bases at J, with 10 bases between the two ends. From germline, CDR1 is SGHDT and CDR2 YYEEEE. In DNA, the CDR3 is TGTGCCAGCAGCTTGGCTCCGGATGGCACTGAAGCTTTCTTT. Translating it yields CASSLAPDGTEAFF.